This note documents a single TCR beta chain sequence. Its antigen remains undetermined. Base qualities are not at hand, and no much larger clone is one base apart. These data belong to a study of blood T cell repertoires in COVID-19 (dated by TCRdb to 2018 to 2020). General notes on the study: Samples covering the acute and convalescent phases of COVID-19 were provided by collaborators in the United States, Italy and Spain. The dataset comprised deeply sampled blood TCRbeta repertoires from subjects exposed to, actively infected with, or recovered from COVID-19. Where available, HLA class I and class II types were taken from metadata supplied by the sample provider and were not determined by assay-based typing. Samples were obtained from the ongoing ImmuneRACE study (first 160 participants) and from about 1,300 subjects provided by 6 global collaborators. The repertoires were released in a freely available public database intended as a resource for research on the immune response to SARS-CoV-2. The material from the prospective study consisted of cDNA or gDNA derived from T cells, B-cell-depleted T cells, or PBMCs. Sample metadata almost always included a de-identified subject ID, COVID-19 status, age in years and sex.

The immunoSEQ Assay, a bias-controlled multiplex PCR, was used to amplify TCRbeta CDR3 regions from genomic DNA. Under the source paper's analysis protocol: Within the assay, amplification of reference gene primers was used to estimate how many nucleated cells each sample contained. To quantify the absolute abundance of each unique TCRbeta CDR3 rearrangement, sequence reads were collapsed and filtered. For each sample, productive Simpson clonality was calculated by taking the square root of Simpson's diversity index across productive rearrangements. TCRdb obtained this table from immuneACCESS and retained in-frame rearrangements with V and J assigned. These tables miss some clones; where compared with another copy, unresolved V genes account for less than half of the shortfall, and the remainder is unexplained. That table supplies the V and J calls and clone size; D and trimming were determined from the DNA. Within this sample are 300,000 to 350,000 clones, with 70% to 90% of them counted one time only. Of the sample, 1.5% to 2% falls within the top ten clones.

At one collaborating source in Seattle, patients were enrolled during active infection and were followed longitudinally through the course of disease. Whole blood was collected in K2EDTA tubes by collaborating institutions according to the institutions' own protocols. For TCRbeta analysis, collaborators shipped samples as frozen whole blood, isolated PBMCs, or DNA extracted from either of those sample types. What the study reported, not specific to this receptor: The amount of clinical and demographic metadata varied by source and participant and was provided uncurated.

The germline V gene sets CDR1 to SGDLS and CDR2 to YYNGEE. The CDR3 holds 15 amino acids from the cysteine to the phenylalanine. Solely the CDR3 DNA is kept, with 45 bases framed from the first base. Trimming takes 4 bases from V and 3 bases from J, and the germline ends sit 14 bases apart. The chain links TRBV9 with TRBJ1-5; 6 matching bases give a weak D call of TRBD1. This sequence originates from a young woman with COVID-19, enrolled during active disease. The sequenced sample was peripheral blood. The CDR3: CASSTQGWVNQPQHF. DNA sequence: TGTGCCAGCAGCACTCAGGGGTGGGTCAATCAGCCCCAGCATTTT.